This T cell receptor (beta chain) was sequenced for a study of OX40 agonist ivuxolimab in advanced cancers. The CDR3 extends over 18 amino acids. J was trimmed by 4 bases and V by 4 bases; bases with no gene match: 11. Germline V lookup: CDR1 SGHDN, CDR2 FVKESK. Samples of blood were obtained at baseline, on cycle 4 day 1, and on cycle 7 day 1. Here immunoSEQ multiplex PCR was the method, and the copy in TCRdb shows in-frame clones only, minus some. This table holds tens of thousands of clones, 65% to 90% found once. This chain joins TRBV14 and TRBJ2-5, with TRBD2 identical over 14 bases. The TCR was taken from an adult with an advanced solid tumor such as melanoma, head and neck, liver or kidney cancer. The sample in question was CD4+ or CD8+ T cells sorted from blood, obtained in a trial of the OX40 agonist ivuxolimab. The CDR3 region is CASSPGTSGSRFGETQYF. CDR3 coding DNA: TGTGCCAGCAGCCCCGGGACTAGCGGGAGTAGGTTTGGAGAGACCCAGTACTTC.